Listed below are T cell receptor beta chains from one sample, sequenced in a study of memory CD4+ T cells and cytomegalovirus serostatus. This table comes from immunoSEQ multiplex PCR, and its TCRdb copy is limited to in-frame clones, with some not included. Among 80,000 to 100,000 clones, about four fifths were seen once, and the ten largest hold 3.6%. Sequenced material: memory CD4+ T cells from blood. Receptors were obtained from an adult in good health and CMV-seropositive. The conserved cysteine and the conserved F or W are not part of the CDR3 here. Fields, in order: V gene, CDR3 protein.

v_call: TRBV29-1
cdr3_aa: SVAGLSGNTIY

v_call: TRBV28
cdr3_aa: ASTPEGVGYEQY

v_call: TRBV9
cdr3_aa: ASTGLTDTQY

v_call: TRBV19
cdr3_aa: ASSIMAGQETQY

v_call: TRBV9
cdr3_aa: ASSVGPEAVYGYT

v_call: TRBV19
cdr3_aa: ASSPQGGYYEQY

v_call: TRBV7-3
cdr3_aa: AGQGRHHYGYT

v_call: TRBV9
cdr3_aa: ASSTRPGSGANVLT

v_call: TRBV5-1
cdr3_aa: ASSFNVYEQY

v_call: TRBV7-2
cdr3_aa: ASSLVSGTNSYEQY

v_call: TRBV7-6
cdr3_aa: ASSLVAGVTDTQY

v_call: TRBV7-7
cdr3_aa: ASSSGLAGKAGELF

v_call: TRBV6-5
cdr3_aa: ASSYSVRVATGELF

v_call: TRBV6-1
cdr3_aa: ASTGAANEKLF

v_call: TRBV19
cdr3_aa: ASSIGEGYEQY

v_call: TRBV30
cdr3_aa: AWSVRGAEGTFGYT

v_call: TRBV12-5
cdr3_aa: ASASRTGEETQY

v_call: TRBV6-1
cdr3_aa: ASSDGQLYEAF

v_call: TRBV6-6
cdr3_aa: ASSYSRGGDTEAF

v_call: TRBV5-1
cdr3_aa: ASSLGHQQPYGYT

v_call: TRBV4-3
cdr3_aa: ASSQEGRGHYGYT

v_call: TRBV4-1
cdr3_aa: ASSQEGNSGVEQF

v_call: TRBV5-6
cdr3_aa: ASSLEMAGGATIY